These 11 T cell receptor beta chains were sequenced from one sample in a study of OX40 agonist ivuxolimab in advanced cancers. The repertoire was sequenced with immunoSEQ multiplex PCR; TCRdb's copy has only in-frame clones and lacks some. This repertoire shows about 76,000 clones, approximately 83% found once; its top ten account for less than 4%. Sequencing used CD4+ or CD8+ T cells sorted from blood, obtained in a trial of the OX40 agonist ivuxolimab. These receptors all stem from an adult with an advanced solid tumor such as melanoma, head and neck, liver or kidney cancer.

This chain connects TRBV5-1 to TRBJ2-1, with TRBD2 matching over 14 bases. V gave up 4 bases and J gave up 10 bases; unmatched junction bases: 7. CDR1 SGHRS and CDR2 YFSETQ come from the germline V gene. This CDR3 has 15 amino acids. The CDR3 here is CASSMTSGGAFEQFF. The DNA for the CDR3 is TGCGCCAGCAGCATGACTAGCGGGGGGGCTTTCGAGCAGTTCTTC.

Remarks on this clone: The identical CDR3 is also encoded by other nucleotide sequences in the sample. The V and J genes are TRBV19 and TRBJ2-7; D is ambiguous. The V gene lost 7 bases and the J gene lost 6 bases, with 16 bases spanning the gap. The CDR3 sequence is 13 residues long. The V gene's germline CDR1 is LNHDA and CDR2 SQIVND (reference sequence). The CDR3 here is CASTSTYSPEQYF. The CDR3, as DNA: TGTGCCAGTACAAGCACCTATTCCCCCGAGCAGTACTTC.

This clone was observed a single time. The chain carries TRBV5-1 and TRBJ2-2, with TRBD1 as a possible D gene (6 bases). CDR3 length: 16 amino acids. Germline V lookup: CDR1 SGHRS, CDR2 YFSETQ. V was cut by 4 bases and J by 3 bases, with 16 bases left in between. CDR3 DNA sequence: TGCGCCAGCAGCCCAGGTACAGGGATGTACACCGGGGAGCTGTTTTTT. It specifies CASSPGTGMYTGELFF.

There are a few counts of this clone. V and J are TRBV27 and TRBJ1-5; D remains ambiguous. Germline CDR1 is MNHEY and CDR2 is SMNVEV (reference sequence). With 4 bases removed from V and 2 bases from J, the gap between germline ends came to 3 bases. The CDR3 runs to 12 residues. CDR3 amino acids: CASSSGNQPQHF. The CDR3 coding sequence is TGTGCCAGCAGTTCTGGCAATCAGCCCCAGCATTTT.

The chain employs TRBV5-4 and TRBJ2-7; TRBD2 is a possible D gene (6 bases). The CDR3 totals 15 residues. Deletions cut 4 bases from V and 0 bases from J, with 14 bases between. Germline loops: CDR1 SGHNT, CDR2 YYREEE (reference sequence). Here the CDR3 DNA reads TGTGCCAGCAGCGCCGGGACGGGGGACTCCTACGAGCAGTACTTC. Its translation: CASSAGTGDSYEQYF.

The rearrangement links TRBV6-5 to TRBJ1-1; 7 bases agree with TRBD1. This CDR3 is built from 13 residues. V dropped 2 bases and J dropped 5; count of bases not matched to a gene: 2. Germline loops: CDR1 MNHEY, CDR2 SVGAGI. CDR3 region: CASSYPGGTEAFF. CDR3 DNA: TGTGCCAGCAGTTACCCAGGGGGGACTGAAGCTTTCTTT.

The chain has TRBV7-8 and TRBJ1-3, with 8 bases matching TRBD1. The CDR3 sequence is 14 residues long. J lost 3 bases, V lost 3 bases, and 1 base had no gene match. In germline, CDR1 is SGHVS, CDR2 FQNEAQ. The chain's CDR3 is CASSLGQDGNTIYF. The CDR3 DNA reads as TGTGCCAGCAGCTTGGGACAGGATGGAAACACCATATATTTT.

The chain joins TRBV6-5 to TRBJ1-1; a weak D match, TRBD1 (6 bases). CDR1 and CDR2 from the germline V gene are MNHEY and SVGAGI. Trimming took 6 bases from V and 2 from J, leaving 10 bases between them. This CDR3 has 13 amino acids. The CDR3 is CASRTGRNTEAFF. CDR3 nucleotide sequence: TGTGCCAGCAGAACAGGGCGAAACACTGAAGCTTTCTTT.

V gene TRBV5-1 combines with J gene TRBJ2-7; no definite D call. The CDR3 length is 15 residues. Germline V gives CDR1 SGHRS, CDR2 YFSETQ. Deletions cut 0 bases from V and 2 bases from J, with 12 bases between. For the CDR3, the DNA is TGCGCCAGCAGCTTGGGCGGCACGGCCACCTACGAGCAGTACTTC. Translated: CASSLGGTATYEQYF.

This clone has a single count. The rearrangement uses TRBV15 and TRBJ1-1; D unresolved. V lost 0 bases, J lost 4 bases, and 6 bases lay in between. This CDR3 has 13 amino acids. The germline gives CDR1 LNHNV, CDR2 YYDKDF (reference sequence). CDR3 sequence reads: CATSRDGVTEAFF. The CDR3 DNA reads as TGTGCCACCAGCAGAGATGGAGTCACTGAAGCTTTCTTT.

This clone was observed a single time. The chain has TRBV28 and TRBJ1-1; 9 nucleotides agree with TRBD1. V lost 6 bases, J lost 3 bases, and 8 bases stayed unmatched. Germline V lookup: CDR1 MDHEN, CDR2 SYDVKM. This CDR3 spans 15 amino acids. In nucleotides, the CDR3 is TGTGCCAGCAGGGGACAGGGTTGGACGGACACTGAAGCTTTCTTT. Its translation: CASRGQGWTDTEAFF.